Listed below are T cell receptor beta chains from one sample, sequenced in a study of control samples from healthy donors and cancer patients. The assay was immunoSEQ multiplex PCR, and TCRdb's table has in-frame clones only and misses some. This table has roughly 160,000 clones, around 96% appearing once. Input material: blood. Receptor source: a woman aged 25 to 39 in good health. Both conserved end residues are part of each CDR3. Fields, in order: J gene, D gene, V gene, clone size, CDR3 DNA, CDR3 protein. A D gene is named only where the DNA matches it firmly. Some rows mark clone size as missing; the rest say once, few, many or name a class of expanded clone.

>TRBJ2-3|.|TRBV27|.
TGTGCCAGCAGAAAGGAGCGCGCTGGACCAGATACGCAGTATTTT
CASRKERAGPDTQYF
>TRBJ1-3|.|TRBV10-3|.
TGTGCCACTCGAGAAGGGATGCGAAACACCATATATTTT
CATREGMRNTIYF
>TRBJ2-2|.|TRBV12-3/TRBV12-4|.
TGTGCCGGTGGACTGTCTGGCGGGGAGCTGTTTTTT
CAGGLSGGELFF
>TRBJ2-1|.|TRBV7-9|.
TGTGCCAGCAGTCAGCCATTATACAATGAGCAGTTCTTC
CASSQPLYNEQFF
>TRBJ1-1|.|TRBV7-9|.
TGTGCCAGCAGCAAAGTAGGGACGAACACTGAAGCTTTCTTT
CASSKVGTNTEAFF
>TRBJ2-5|.|TRBV15|.
TGTGCCACCAGCAGAGGGCTCCCCGGAGAGACCCAGTACTTC
CATSRGLPGETQYF
>TRBJ2-1|.|TRBV7-9|.
TGTGCCAGCAGCTCTAGGGGATTCTCCTACAATGAGCAGTTCTTC
CASSSRGFSYNEQFF
>TRBJ2-5|.|TRBV15|.
TGTGCCACCAGCAGAAACCGGGACCCCCGGCCGGGGGAGACCCAGTACTTC
CATSRNRDPRPGETQYF
>TRBJ2-7|.|TRBV2|.
TGTGCCAGCAGTGAAGTTGAGACAGGAACACGGTACTTC
CASSEVETGTRYF
>TRBJ1-2|TRBD1|TRBV19|.
TGTGCCAGTAGAGGGACAGGGGTTAAGTCCCTCTATGGCTACACCTTC
CASRGTGVKSLYGYTF
>TRBJ2-5|.|TRBV9|.
TGTGCCAGCAGCGTAGAGGTGGGCAGGGTAGAGACCCAGTACTTC
CASSVEVGRVETQYF
>TRBJ2-5|.|TRBV5-6|.
TGTGCCAGCAGCACCGGTCGCCAAGAGACCCAGTACTTC
CASSTGRQETQYF
>TRBJ1-1|TRBD1|TRBV4-2|.
TGTGCCAGCAGCCCCCGGACAGGATTGAGCACTGAAGCTTTCTTT
CASSPRTGLSTEAFF
>TRBJ2-5|.|TRBV15|.
TGTGCCACCAGCCGCGGAGGTGCCCAAGAGACCCAGTACTTC
CATSRGGAQETQYF
>TRBJ1-6|.|TRBV5-6|.
TGTGCCAGCAGCGTGGTTGTAGGGGGACCCCTCCACTTT
CASSVVVGGPLHF
>TRBJ2-1|TRBD1|TRBV5-5|.
TGTGCCAGCAGCTTGGGGGGACAGGGGTGGAGGAATGAGCAGTTCTTC
CASSLGGQGWRNEQFF
>TRBJ1-4|TRBD1|TRBV20-1|once
TGCAGTGCTAGTGGAGGGGGCGGGTCAACTAATGAAAAACTGTTTTTT
CSASGGGGSTNEKLFF
>TRBJ2-5|.|TRBV12-3/TRBV12-4|.
TGTGCCAGCGGGACAAACCAAGAGACCCAGTACTTC
CASGTNQETQYF
>TRBJ2-2|TRBD2|TRBV4-2|.
TGTGCCAGCAGCCAAGATAGGACTAGCGGGGGGGCTTGGGACACCGGGGAGCTGTTTTTT
CASSQDRTSGGAWDTGELFF
>TRBJ2-2|.|TRBV6-2/TRBV6-3|.
TGTGCCAGCAGTGTGGGCTCCAACACCGGGGAGCTGTTTTTT
CASSVGSNTGELFF
>TRBJ1-1|.|TRBV5-4|.
TGTGCCAGCAGCTTGAGGGGGAACACTGAAGCTTTCTTT
CASSLRGNTEAFF
>TRBJ2-7|TRBD1|TRBV10-3|few
TGTGCCATCAGTGATTCGGGACAGGGGGCTCTCGAGCAGTACTTC
CAISDSGQGALEQYF
>TRBJ1-1|TRBD1|TRBV12-3/TRBV12-4|.
TGTGCCAGCGGGACAGGGTGGAAGGCTGAAGCTTTCTTT
CASGTGWKAEAFF
>TRBJ1-4|TRBD1|TRBV28|.
TGTGCCAGCAGACCAAGACAGGGGGTAGGGGAGGCAACTAATGAAAAACTGTTTTTT
CASRPRQGVGEATNEKLFF
>TRBJ1-6|TRBD1|TRBV28|once
TGTGCCAGCAGTTTATTAGGGGGCGGATCACCCCTCCACTTT
CASSLLGGGSPLHF
>TRBJ2-3|.|TRBV4-2|.
TGTGCCAGCAGCCTCGTGGGCGCAGATACGCAGTATTTT
CASSLVGADTQYF
>TRBJ2-7|TRBD1|TRBV30|.
TGTGCCTGGACTAAGACCGGGACAGGGAATATGAAGCAGTACTTC
CAWTKTGTGNMKQYF
>TRBJ2-1|.|TRBV7-3|.
TGTGCCAGCAGCTTAGCGGGGTTTAATGAGCAGTTCTTC
CASSLAGFNEQFF
>TRBJ2-3|.|TRBV6-5|.
TGTGCCAGCAGTTTACAAAGCACAGATACGCAGTATTTT
CASSLQSTDTQYF
>TRBJ2-2|.|TRBV11-3|.
TGTGCCAGCAGCTTATCCGGGGCCGGGGAGCTGTTTTTT
CASSLSGAGELFF
>TRBJ1-2|TRBD1|TRBV9|.
TGTGCCAGCAGACGGGGACAGGGAAACTATGGCTACACCTTC
CASRRGQGNYGYTF
>TRBJ1-6|.|TRBV7-6|.
TGTGCCAGCAGCTTAGAAGCGGATTCACCCCTCCACTTT
CASSLEADSPLHF
>TRBJ1-1|.|TRBV11-2|.
TGTGCCAGCAGCCGCTCGGTGGGGCGATTAGCTTTCTTT
CASSRSVGRLAFF
>TRBJ2-7|.|TRBV12-3/TRBV12-4|.
TGTGCCAGCAGTTTATTGCAGGGCTACGAGCAGTACTTC
CASSLLQGYEQYF
>TRBJ2-7|.|TRBV5-1|.
TGCGCCAGCAGCTTGGGGGCAGGAAGCGGATCCTACGAGCAGTACTTC
CASSLGAGSGSYEQYF
>TRBJ1-6|.|TRBV27|.
TGTGCCAGCAGTTTTTCCTATAATTCACCCCTCCACTTT
CASSFSYNSPLHF
>TRBJ2-1|.|TRBV12-3/TRBV12-4|.
TGTGCCAGCAGTGTTTTATTATACAATGAGCAGTTCTTC
CASSVLLYNEQFF
>TRBJ2-7|TRBD1|TRBV27|.
TGTGCCAGCAGTTTCTCGCAGGGGGCCTACTACGAGCAGTACTTC
CASSFSQGAYYEQYF
>TRBJ2-1|TRBD2|TRBV28|.
TGTGCCAGCAGCCTAATACTAGCGAACTCACAGTTCTTC
CASSLILANSQFF
>TRBJ2-3|TRBD1|TRBV5-8|.
TGTGCCAGCAGCTTCACAGGGGCAGATACGCAGTATTTT
CASSFTGADTQYF
>TRBJ2-3|TRBD1|TRBV5-1|.
TGCGCCAGCAGCTTGAGAGGACAGGAGACAGATACGCAGTATTTT
CASSLRGQETDTQYF
>TRBJ2-4|.|TRBV7-9|.
TGTGCCAGCAGCTTACAGGGACAAAACATTCAGTACTTC
CASSLQGQNIQYF
>TRBJ1-3|.|TRBV27|.
TGTGCCAGCAGTTTATCGTACTTTGGAAACACCATATATTTT
CASSLSYFGNTIYF
>TRBJ2-6|.|TRBV10-2|.
TGCGCCAGCAGGGACAGTTACTCTGGGGCCAACGTCCTGACTTTC
CASRDSYSGANVLTF
>TRBJ2-1|.|TRBV9|.
TGTGCCAGCAGCGTCGCCGGGACATCCAATGAGCAGTTCTTC
CASSVAGTSNEQFF